The 18 T cell receptor beta chains below were found in one sample sequenced in a study of breast tumors, draining lymph nodes, adjacent tissues. TCRdb fed the multiplex PCR reads into MiXCR, producing one record per CDR3 protein. In the table there are 150,000 to 200,000 distinct CDR3 sequences, approximately 30% of which are singletons. Breast cancer patients provided tissue from their axillary draining lymph nodes. The sample comprised axillary lymph node tissue. Receptor source: a female donor with breast cancer. Some clones in this sample may be carry-over from other donors' samples.

This clonotype was counted at least ten times. This chain links TRBV19 with TRBJ2-1, with D tentatively TRBD1 or TRBD2 (5 bases each). Per the germline V gene, CDR1 is LNHDA and CDR2 is SQIVND (reference sequence). This CDR3 spans 16 amino acids. V lost 6 bases, J lost 11 bases, and 26 bases lay in between. The CDR3 DNA reads as TGTGCCAGTAGGGTACACGGGACCCGGAAGGAAGGTCAGCAGTTCTTC. It specifies CASRVHGTRKEGQQFF.

For this clonotype: An end of the junction differs from the germline gene, which may be a read error. The CDR3 nucleotides read TGTGCCAGCAGTTCGTCGACAGGGGACAACGTCCTGACTTTC. Encoded protein: CASSSSTGDNVLTF. V usage is TRBV6-5 and J usage is TRBJ2-6, with 8 nucleotides matching TRBD1. CDR1 and CDR2 (germline): MNHEY, SVGAGI. This CDR3 contains 14 residues.

Comments on this clonotype: A much larger clone sits a single nucleotide away, making a read error possible. No conserved phenylalanine or tryptophan ends this CDR3, so it is likely a read error. This chain connects TRBV7-3 to TRBJ2-5, with 9 positions matching TRBD2. The CDR3 spans 14 residues. The germline CDR1 and CDR2 sequences are SGHTA and FQGTGA. V lost 2 bases, J lost 7 bases, and 5 bases stayed unmatched. In DNA, the CDR3 is TGTGCCAGCAGCTTAGAGCGGGGGGCAGGGACCCAGTACCTC. Protein: CASSLERGAGTQYL.

In this sample, this clonotype turned up many times. V usage is TRBV10-2 and J usage is TRBJ2-1; 8 positions match TRBD2. The CDR3 runs 16 residues. The J segment lost 9 bases and the V segment lost 6 bases, leaving 16 bases of the junction unmatched. From germline, CDR1 is WSHSY and CDR2 SAAADI. CDR3 protein: CASRDSGTSMESEQFF. Written as DNA, the CDR3 is TGCGCCAGCAGGGATTCCGGGACTAGTATGGAGAGTGAGCAGTTCTTC.

This clonotype was counted only a few times. A much larger clone differs by one base, so this may be a read error. The rearrangement links TRBV7-2 to TRBJ2-2; D unclear. The CDR3 has 13 amino acids. With 5 bases removed from V and 7 bases from J, the gap between germline ends came to 11 bases. Per germline, CDR1 SGHTA and CDR2 FQGNSA. Here the CDR3 reads CASSAIGFGELFF. The CDR3 nucleotides are TGTGCCAGCAGCGCGATAGGTTTCGGGGAGCTGTTTTTT.

This clonotype occurred many times. The V and J genes are TRBV2 and TRBJ2-5; unclear D gene. V dropped 6 bases and J dropped 0 bases, with 11 bases sitting between them. This CDR3 has 14 residues. Germline V CDR1 and CDR2: SNHLY, FYNNEI. The CDR3 sequence is CASSNRRNQETQYF. The CDR3 bases are TGTGCCAGCAGCAACCGACGGAACCAAGAGACCCAGTACTTC.

This clonotype was observed at least ten times. The V gene is TRBV5-5, the J gene TRBJ1-2; no definite D call. The CDR3 has 15 amino acids. Germline V gene sequence: CDR1 SGHKS, CDR2 YYEKEE (reference sequence). The V gene lost 2 bases and the J gene lost 9 bases, with 20 bases spanning the gap. The CDR3 nucleotides are TGTGCCAGCAGCTTAATAATTGGACCGTCAACTAGCTACACCTTC. It translates to CASSLIIGPSTSYTF.

This chain uses TRBV11-3 with TRBJ2-1, with a possible D match to TRBD1 (6 bases). The germline V and J ends were trimmed by 6 bases and 6 bases, with 12 bases remaining between them. Germline V lookup: CDR1 SGHNT, CDR2 YENEEA. The CDR3 has 13 amino acids. The CDR3 DNA follows: TGTGCCAGCAGAGGGGGTTGGGGCAATGAGCAGTTCTTC. This sequence encodes CASRGGWGNEQFF.

As for this clonotype: Just one base apart from a much larger clone, this may be a read error. This chain joins TRBV20-1 and TRBJ2-5; D could derive from TRBD1 or TRBD2 (5 bases each). The CDR3 is 15 residues long. V was cut by 1 base and J by 5 bases, with 17 bases left in between. Looked up from germline, CDR1 is DFQATT and CDR2 is SNEGSKA (reference sequence). The CDR3 sequence: CSARAAYRGAETQYF. CDR3 nucleotides: TGCAGTGCTAGAGCGGCCTATAGAGGGGCCGAGACCCAGTACTTC.

This clonotype was observed at least ten times. The rearrangement links TRBV7-6 to TRBJ1-2; TRBD1 matches at 7 bases. Germline CDR1 SGHVS, CDR2 FNYEAQ. Trimming cost V 5 bases and J 6 bases; bases outside gene matches: 12. The CDR3 totals 15 residues. The CDR3 DNA reads TGTGCCAGCAGCCTATCCGGTGACAGGGACCATGGCTACACCTTC. Its protein is CASSLSGDRDHGYTF.

This sequence joins TRBV3-1 and TRBJ2-7; 7 bases align to TRBD1. V was pared by 4 bases and J by 5 bases, with 5 bases of the junction left unmatched. The CDR3 extends over 13 amino acids. CDR1 and CDR2 from the germline V gene are LGHDT and YNNKEL (reference sequence). The CDR3 sequence: CASSLRGPHEQYF. DNA of the CDR3: TGTGCCAGCAGCCTAAGGGGGCCTCACGAGCAGTACTTC.

The sample holds many counts of this clonotype. The CDR3 region is CASMGTGGGNYGYTF. Here the CDR3 DNA reads TGTGCCAGCATGGGGACAGGGGGTGGTAACTATGGCTACACCTTC. The chain links TRBV2 to TRBJ1-2; 11 nucleotides match TRBD1. This CDR3 is 15 amino acids long. Germline lookup yields CDR1 SNHLY and CDR2 FYNNEI. The V gene end was trimmed by 7 bases and the J gene end by 1 base; junction bases not matched to a gene: 5.

This clonotype was seen many times. This rearrangement joins TRBV7-3 to TRBJ2-3; 11 bases are shared with TRBD2. The CDR3 runs 15 residues. Germline trimming cut 5 bases from V and 3 bases from J; bases unmatched to any gene: 4. The germline CDR1 and CDR2 sequences are SGHTA and FQGTGA. CDR3 amino acids: CASSLAGGWTDTQYF. The DNA of the CDR3 is TGTGCCAGCAGCCTAGCGGGAGGTTGGACAGATACGCAGTATTTT.

This clonotype was counted once. This may be a read error, as it is one base from a much larger clone. This chain links TRBV14 with TRBJ2-5; D unresolved. This CDR3 is built from 21 residues. Germline CDR1 and CDR2: SGHDN and FVKESK. V lost 0 bases, J lost 2 bases, and 28 bases lay in between. DNA for the CDR3: TGTGCCAGCAGCCAAGAAACAATGGCTGCAGGTTTTAAGTCGCCTCAAGAGACCCAGTACTTC. This codes for CASSQETMAAGFKSPQETQYF.

In this sample, this clonotype turned up many times. The chain has TRBV6-4 and TRBJ1-2; D not resolved. V was trimmed by 0 bases and J by 4 bases, leaving 6 bases between them. This CDR3 region has 13 residues. CDR1 is MRHNA and CDR2 is SNTAGT in the germline V gene. CDR3 region: CASSDSGGYGYTF. The CDR3 DNA is TGTGCCAGCAGTGACTCCGGCGGCTATGGCTACACCTTC.

Many counts were recorded for this clonotype. The chain carries TRBV5-5 and TRBJ1-5, with D tentatively TRBD1 (5 bases). Trimming took off 2 bases at V and 6 bases at J, with 15 bases between the two ends. The CDR3 is 15 amino acids. Germline CDR1 is SGHKS and CDR2 is YYEKEE (reference sequence). The chain's CDR3 is CASSFGGTDIQPQHF. In DNA form, the CDR3 reads TGTGCCAGCAGCTTTGGGGGTACAGATATTCAGCCCCAGCATTTT.

On this clonotype: A clone one base away is much larger, so this may be a read error. The rearrangement joins TRBV11-2 to TRBJ2-5; TRBD2 matches at 13 bases. The germline gives CDR1 SGHAT, CDR2 FQNNGV. This CDR3 contains 17 residues. The ends lost 6 bases at V and 2 bases at J; junction bases unmatched: 9. The CDR3, as DNA: TGTGCCAGCAGTCTCCTCAAACTAGCGGGGGGGCAAGAGACCCAGTACTTC. Its translation: CASSLLKLAGGQETQYF.

Comment on this clonotype: The junction does not match germline at one end; this may be a read error. The chain has TRBV5-1 and TRBJ1-6; 10 positions match TRBD1. This CDR3 is 14 amino acids long. CDR1 is SGHRS and CDR2 is YFSETQ in the germline V gene. CDR3 region: CASSLTGGRSPLHF. CDR3 nucleotides: TGTGCCAGCAGCTTGACAGGGGGCCGATCCCCCCTCCACTTT.